The clone carrying this TCR beta chain came up a few times. This sample was included in a study of T cells in Graves' hyperthyroidism and ophthalmopathy. RNA transcripts served as the template for amplifying TCR beta CDR3 regions. An initial round of RT-PCR targeting the TCR CDR3 relied on the HTBI primer set. TCRdb re-derived calls from the multiplex PCR reads in MiXCR, one entry per CDR3 protein. Of a few hundred thousand distinct CDR3 sequences in the sample, 22% were seen once. CDR1 is SNHLY, CDR2 FYNNEI, per germline. Germline trimming cut 6 bases from V and 1 base from J; bases unmatched to any gene: 8. This CDR3 region has 16 residues.

The sample taken for sequencing was blood. This rearrangement joins TRBV2 to TRBJ2-7; 11 bases fit TRBD2. The receptor was isolated from a woman between 65 and 79 years old with Graves' ophthalmopathy. CDR3 sequence (DNA): TGTGCCAGCAGGCCAACTAGCGGGAGACGATCCTACGAGCAGTACTTC. It specifies CASRPTSGRRSYEQYF. Full variable domain (remainder filled in from reference TRBV2 and TRBJ2-7): EPEVTQTPSHQVTQMGQEVILRCVPISNHLYFYWYRQILGQKVEFLVSFYNNEISEKSEIFDDQFSVERPDGSNFTLKIRSTKLEDSAMYFCASRPTSGRRSYEQYFGPGTRLTVT.